This T cell receptor (beta chain) was documented in a study of T cell repertoires in cytomegalovirus infection. One entry per CDR3 protein, called by TCRdb with MiXCR from the reads. The repertoire holds under 95,000 distinct CDR3 sequences, with about half as singletons. CDR1 is MDHEN and CDR2 is SYDVKM in the germline V gene. The CDR3 sequence is 14 residues long. V dropped 2 bases and J dropped 2 bases, with 10 bases sitting between them. This clonotype was observed a handful of times. Its cognate antigen is unknown. Study findings and constraints: HLA-C-restricted, CMV-specific TCR beta clonotypes were dominant ex vivo.

J is TRBJ2-7 and V is TRBV28; D is uncertain. The sample in question was CD8+ T cells from cultured PBMCs, obtained from culture after CMV antigen stimulation. This receptor was identified in a human donor in good health (CMV status not recorded). Some clones in this sample may be carry-over from other donors' samples. CDR3 DNA sequence: TGTGCCAGCAGTTTAGCGGACGCAACCTACGAGCAGTACTTC. Translated: CASSLADATYEQYF. Complete variable domain (other parts from reference TRBV28 and TRBJ2-7): DVKVTQSSRYLVKRTGEKVFLECVQDMDHENMFWYRQDPGLGLRLIYFSYDVKMKEKGDIPEGYSVSREKKERFSLILESASTNQTSMYLCASSLADATYEQYFGPGTRLTVT.